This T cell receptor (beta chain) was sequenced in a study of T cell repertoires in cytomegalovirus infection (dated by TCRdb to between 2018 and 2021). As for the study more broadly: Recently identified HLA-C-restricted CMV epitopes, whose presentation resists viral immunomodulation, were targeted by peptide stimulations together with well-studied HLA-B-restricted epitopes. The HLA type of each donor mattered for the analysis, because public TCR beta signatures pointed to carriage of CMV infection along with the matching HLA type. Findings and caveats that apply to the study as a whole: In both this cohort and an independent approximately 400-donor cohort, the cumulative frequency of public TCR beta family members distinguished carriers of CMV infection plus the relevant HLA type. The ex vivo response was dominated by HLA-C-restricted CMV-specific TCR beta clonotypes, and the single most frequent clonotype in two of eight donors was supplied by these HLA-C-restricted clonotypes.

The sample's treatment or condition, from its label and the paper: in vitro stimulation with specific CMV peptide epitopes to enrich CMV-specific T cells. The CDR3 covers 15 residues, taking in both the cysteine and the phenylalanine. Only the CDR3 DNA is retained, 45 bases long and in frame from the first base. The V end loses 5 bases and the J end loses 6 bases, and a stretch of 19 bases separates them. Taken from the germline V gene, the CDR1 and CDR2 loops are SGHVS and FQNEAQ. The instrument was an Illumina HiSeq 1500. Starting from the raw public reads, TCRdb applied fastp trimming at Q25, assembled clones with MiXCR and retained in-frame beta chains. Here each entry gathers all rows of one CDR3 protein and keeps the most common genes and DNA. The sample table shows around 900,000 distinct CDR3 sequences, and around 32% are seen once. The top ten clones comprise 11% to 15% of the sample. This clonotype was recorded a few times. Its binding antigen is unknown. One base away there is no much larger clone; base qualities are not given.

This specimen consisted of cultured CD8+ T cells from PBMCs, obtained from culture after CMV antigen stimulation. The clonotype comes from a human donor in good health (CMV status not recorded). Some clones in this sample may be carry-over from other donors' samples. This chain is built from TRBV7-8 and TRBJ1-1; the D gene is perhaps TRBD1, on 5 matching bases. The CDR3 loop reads CASSKYRSKGAEAFF. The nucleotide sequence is TGTGCCAGCAGCAAATACAGGTCCAAGGGCGCTGAAGCTTTCTTT.